One sample yielded the 25 T cell receptor beta chains listed below, sequenced in a study of T cells in Graves' hyperthyroidism and ophthalmopathy. Regions amplified from RNA transcripts were the TCR beta CDR3 regions. The HTBI primer set drove a first-round RT-PCR of the TCR CDR3. TCRdb ran MiXCR on the multiplex PCR reads and lists one entry per CDR3 protein. The data show approximately 530,000 distinct CDR3 sequences, roughly 17% seen once. The sequencing sample was made of blood. These receptors originate from a woman between 18 and 29 years old with Graves' hyperthyroidism.

The CDR3 DNA reads TGCGCCAGCAGCCAAGAGGGGTTCAGCTACGAGCAGTACTTC. It translates to CASSQEGFSYEQYF. The chain links TRBV4-3 to TRBJ2-7, with no clear D. Germline-derived CDR1 and CDR2 are LGHNA and YSLEER. The V end lost 0 bases, the J end lost 3 bases, and 9 bases lay between the germline ends. The CDR3 spans 14 residues.

This clonotype appeared many times. This chain connects TRBV20-1 to TRBJ2-7; TRBD2 agrees at 7 bases. The V segment lost 3 bases and the J segment 3 bases; nucleotides outside the gene matches: 5. CDR1 and CDR2 (germline): DFQATT, SNEGSKA (reference sequence). The CDR3 contains 13 residues. The CDR3 DNA reads TGCAGTGCTAGCGGGAGGATGAACTACGAGCAGTACTTC. It encodes CSASGRMNYEQYF.

J is TRBJ1-4 and V is TRBV7-3, with D unclear. CDR3 length: 16 residues. CDR1 and CDR2 from the germline V gene are SGHTA and FQGTGA. V lost 0 bases and J 5 bases, leaving 13 bases between the germline ends. The CDR3 DNA follows: TGTGCCAGCAGCTTAACGTTAGGTGGCCTAAATGAAAAACTGTTTTTT. Translated: CASSLTLGGLNEKLFF.

The rearrangement links TRBV5-1 to TRBJ2-7; D is possibly TRBD2 (5 bases). CDR3 length: 15 residues. V dropped 7 bases and J dropped 3 bases, with 20 bases sitting between them. CDR1 SGHRS and CDR2 YFSETQ come from the germline V gene. The CDR3 reads CASVPKDSLGYEQYF. The DNA of the CDR3 is TGCGCCAGCGTCCCCAAGGACTCCTTAGGCTACGAGCAGTACTTC.

This clonotype was seen ten or more times. The rearrangement joins TRBV2 to TRBJ2-1; unclear D gene. Per the germline V gene, CDR1 is SNHLY and CDR2 is FYNNEI. This CDR3 is built from 12 residues. The V end lost 8 bases, the J end lost 3 bases, and 8 bases lay between the germline ends. CDR3 residues: CASRFDYNEQFF. DNA for the CDR3: TGTGCCAGCCGGTTTGACTACAATGAGCAGTTCTTC.

The chain combines TRBV7-9 with TRBJ2-1, with D tentatively TRBD1 (6 bases). This CDR3 comprises 17 residues. CDR1 and CDR2 from the germline V gene are SEHNR and FQNEAQ (reference sequence). Trimming pared 2 bases from V and 4 bases from J, leaving 18 bases between. The CDR3 DNA follows: TGTGCCAGCAGCTTACAGTTAACCGGGACACAATACAATGAGCAGTTCTTC. It specifies CASSLQLTGTQYNEQFF.

This clonotype was recorded at least ten times. The chain is built from TRBV2 and TRBJ2-1; 11 bases map to TRBD1. The germline V gene has CDR1 SNHLY and CDR2 FYNNEI. The CDR3 is 14 residues long. The V gene end was trimmed by 8 bases and the J gene end by 6 bases; junction bases not matched to a gene: 6. The CDR3 region has the DNA TGTGCCAGCGGGGGGACAGGGGGAGTCAATGAGCAGTTCTTC. It translates to CASGGTGGVNEQFF.

J is TRBJ2-1 and V is TRBV20-1; D call uncertain. V gave up 1 base and J gave up 2 bases, with 9 bases separating them. CDR1 DFQATT and CDR2 SNEGSKA come from the germline V gene (reference sequence). This CDR3 is built from 14 residues. CDR3: CSARGPGTYNEQFF. DNA for the CDR3: TGCAGTGCTAGAGGCCCTGGCACCTACAATGAGCAGTTCTTC.

The chain is built from TRBV20-1 and TRBJ1-3; D not certain. The CDR3 contains 12 residues. Looked up from germline, CDR1 is DFQATT and CDR2 is SNEGSKA (reference sequence). The germline V and J ends were trimmed by 5 bases and 0 bases, with 5 bases remaining between them. The CDR3, as DNA: TGCAGTGCTGGGGACTCTGGAAACACCATATATTTT. It codes for CSAGDSGNTIYF.

The chain combines TRBV9 with TRBJ2-1; TRBD1 aligns across 7 bases. Trimming cost V 6 bases and J 8 bases; bases outside gene matches: 8. Germline CDR1 reads SGDLS; CDR2 reads YYNGEE. The CDR3 consists of 13 residues. CDR3 bases: TGTGCCAGCAATGTAGGGGGCGGAGATGAGCAGTTCTTC. Protein product: CASNVGGGDEQFF.

The sample holds a few counts of this clonotype. The chain uses TRBV9 and TRBJ1-6, with D possibly TRBD1 on 5 matching bases. V dropped 0 bases and J dropped 4 bases, with 14 bases sitting between them. CDR1 SGDLS and CDR2 YYNGEE come from the germline V gene. The CDR3 spans 17 residues. In nucleotides, the CDR3 is TGTGCCAGCAGCGTAGGCCCGACAGAGAAGTATAATTCACCCCTCCACTTT. Encoded protein: CASSVGPTEKYNSPLHF.

This clonotype was counted ten times or more. This rearrangement joins TRBV18 to TRBJ2-7; 8 nucleotides agree with TRBD1. V lost 4 bases, J lost 7 bases, and 12 bases stayed unmatched. CDR3 size: 15 residues. The germline CDR1 and CDR2 sequences are KGHSH and LQKENI. As DNA, the CDR3 is TGTGCCAGCTCACGCCCCGGCGGACAGGGAAGGGAGCAGTACTTC. The encoded protein is CASSRPGGQGREQYF.

This clonotype occurred a few times. The chain has TRBV4-3 and TRBJ2-2; a possible D gene is TRBD1 (6 bases). The V gene's germline CDR1 is LGHNA and CDR2 YSLEER. The ends were cut back, 0 bases at V and 4 bases at J, with 12 bases in the middle. The CDR3 contains 16 residues. CDR3 coding DNA: TGCGCCAGCAGCCAAGAAAGCAGGGGTCCCACCGGGGAGCTGTTTTTT. It encodes CASSQESRGPTGELFF.

This chain uses TRBV5-6 with TRBJ2-1, with 8 bases matching TRBD2. J was trimmed by 6 bases and V by 7 bases; bases with no gene match: 9. The CDR3 contains 14 residues. Looked up from germline, CDR1 is SGHDT and CDR2 is YYEEEE. CDR3 DNA sequence: TGTGCCAGCGCCCGGACTAGCTCCGCCAATGAGCAGTTCTTC. This sequence encodes CASARTSSANEQFF. The full variable domain, its missing parts supplied by reference TRBV5-6 and TRBJ2-1, is DAGVTQSPTHLIKTRGQQVTLRCSPKSGHDTVSWYQQALGQGPQFIFQYYEEEERQRGNFPDRFSGHQFPNYSSELNVNALLLGDSALYLCASARTSSANEQFFGPGTRLTVL.

Ten or more counts support this clonotype. This chain joins TRBV6-5 and TRBJ2-6; no definite D call. This CDR3 contains 16 residues. V was cut by 0 bases and J by 1 base, with 7 bases left in between. Germline V gene data show CDR1 as MNHEY and CDR2 as SVGAGI. CDR3 nucleotides: TGTGCCAGCAGTTACTCTATGGTGTCTGGGGCCAACGTCCTGACTTTC. Its protein product is CASSYSMVSGANVLTF.

The rearrangement links TRBV19 to TRBJ1-6, with D tentatively TRBD1 (5 bases). In germline, CDR1 is LNHDA, CDR2 SQIVND (reference sequence). This CDR3 comprises 14 residues. V gave up 8 bases and J gave up 6 bases, with 14 bases separating them. The CDR3 DNA follows: TGTGCCAGTCGAACGGACACACTTAATTCACCCCTCCACTTT. Protein: CASRTDTLNSPLHF.

This clonotype was found many times. This chain connects TRBV6-1 to TRBJ1-2, with D possibly matching TRBD1 (5 bases). Germline V gene data show CDR1 as MNHNS and CDR2 as SASEGT. The CDR3 spans 12 residues. V lost 10 bases and J 4 bases, leaving 13 bases between the germline ends. The CDR3 coding sequence is TGTGCCATCAGGGTTCCCGGCTATGGCTACACCTTC. Its translation: CAIRVPGYGYTF.

This clonotype was counted between two and nine times. The chain joins TRBV20-1 to TRBJ2-3, with D possibly TRBD1 on 5 matching bases. The CDR3 consists of 12 residues. Trimming removed 2 bases at V and 9 bases at J, with 12 bases between. Germline lookup yields CDR1 DFQATT and CDR2 SNEGSKA (reference sequence). Here the CDR3 DNA reads TGCAGTGCTAGATCCCAGGGTTGGACGCAGTATTTT. Its translation: CSARSQGWTQYF.

This clonotype was seen more than once but under ten times. This chain joins TRBV4-1 and TRBJ2-7; 9 nucleotides line up with TRBD2. The V gene end was trimmed by 3 bases and the J gene end by 4 bases; junction bases not matched to a gene: 7. The germline V gene encodes CDR1 MGHRA and CDR2 YSYEKL. The CDR3 has 15 residues. CDR3 bases: TGCGCCAGCAGCCATCAAACTAGCGGGTCGTACGAGCAGTACTTC. This sequence encodes CASSHQTSGSYEQYF.

This clonotype has at least ten counts. This chain links TRBV2 with TRBJ2-1; the match to TRBD1 covers 7 bases. CDR3 length: 15 residues. Trimming removed 6 bases from V and 0 bases from J; junction bases left unmatched: 5. From germline, CDR1 is SNHLY and CDR2 FYNNEI. The CDR3, as DNA: TGTGCCAGCAGGGGGGACAGCCTCTCCTACAATGAGCAGTTCTTC. Residues: CASRGDSLSYNEQFF.

To note about this clonotype: This could be a read error, since a much larger clone is one nucleotide away. The chain links TRBV12-3 or TRBV12-4 to TRBJ1-1; D call uncertain. V lost 5 bases and J 5 bases, leaving 9 bases between the germline ends. CDR3 length: 12 residues. The CDR3 nucleotides are TGTGCCAGCAGTCTCCCGAGGACTGAAGCTTTCTTT. Translating it yields CASSLPRTEAFF.

A single count supports this clonotype. V usage is TRBV24-1 and J usage is TRBJ2-1; unclear D gene. The CDR3 is made up of 14 amino acids. The germline gives CDR1 KGHDR, CDR2 SFDVKD. With 1 base removed from V and 0 bases from J, the gap between germline ends came to 3 bases. The CDR3 sequence: CATSDFPSYNEQFF. The CDR3 bases are TGTGCCACCAGTGATTTCCCCTCCTACAATGAGCAGTTCTTC.

CDR3 sequence reads: CSGSGGAGGPGKQFF. CDR3 nucleotides: TGCAGCGGAAGTGGGGGCGCGGGAGGGCCGGGTAAGCAGTTCTTC. V gene TRBV29-1 combines with J gene TRBJ2-1; 9 positions match TRBD2. Germline-derived CDR1 and CDR2 are SQVTM and ANQGSEA. There are 15 residues in the CDR3. V dropped 7 bases and J dropped 11; count of bases not matched to a gene: 18.

The V and J genes are TRBV5-4 and TRBJ1-1; D unclear. Trimming removed 0 bases at V and 0 bases at J, with 12 bases between. Germline V gene lookup returns CDR1 SGHNT and CDR2 YYREEE (reference sequence). The CDR3 covers 16 residues. The DNA for the CDR3 is TGTGCCAGCAGCTTGGCTTTTGGGAGGATGAACACTGAAGCTTTCTTT. Its protein is CASSLAFGRMNTEAFF.

This clonotype was found a few times. The gene calls are TRBV12-3 or TRBV12-4 and TRBJ2-7; TRBD1 matches 10 bases. V lost 5 bases, J lost 3 bases, and 7 bases stayed unmatched. The CDR3 totals 15 residues. Here the CDR3 reads CASSHDRGRFYEQYF. The CDR3, as DNA: TGTGCCAGCAGTCATGACAGGGGGCGCTTCTACGAGCAGTACTTC.